This T cell receptor (beta chain) was sequenced in a study of T cell repertoires in cytomegalovirus infection. TCRdb redid the calling of the reads with MiXCR, one entry per CDR3 protein. The sample includes just under 300,000 distinct CDR3 sequences, about 9.1% of them seen just once. V was pared by 3 bases and J by 6 bases, with 7 bases between. The CDR3 covers 12 residues. The clonotype was recovered from a human donor in good health (CMV status not recorded). Some clones in this sample may be carry-over from other donors' samples. The gene calls are TRBV12-3 or TRBV12-4 and TRBJ2-3; D ambiguous. The sequenced material came from PBMCs. This CDR3 reads CASSFLRDTQYF. Here the CDR3 DNA reads TGTGCCAGCAGTTTTCTCAGGGATACGCAGTATTTT.